This T cell receptor (beta chain) originates from a study of blood T cell repertoires in COVID-19. Germline trimming cut 5 bases from V and 6 bases from J; bases unmatched to any gene: 11. The germline CDR1 and CDR2 sequences are SGHTA and FQGTGA. This CDR3 is 15 amino acids long. The repertoire was sequenced with immunoSEQ multiplex PCR; TCRdb's copy has only in-frame clones and lacks some. The sample carries fewer than 40,000 clones, around three quarters recorded once. This TCR derives from a man in his fifties or sixties with active COVID-19. Sequencing input: peripheral blood. This sequence joins TRBV7-3 and TRBJ2-3; 7 bases are a match to TRBD2. Written as DNA, the CDR3 is TGTGCCAGCAGCATAGGGACTACGAGCGAGGATACGCAGTATTTT. This gives the protein CASSIGTTSEDTQYF.